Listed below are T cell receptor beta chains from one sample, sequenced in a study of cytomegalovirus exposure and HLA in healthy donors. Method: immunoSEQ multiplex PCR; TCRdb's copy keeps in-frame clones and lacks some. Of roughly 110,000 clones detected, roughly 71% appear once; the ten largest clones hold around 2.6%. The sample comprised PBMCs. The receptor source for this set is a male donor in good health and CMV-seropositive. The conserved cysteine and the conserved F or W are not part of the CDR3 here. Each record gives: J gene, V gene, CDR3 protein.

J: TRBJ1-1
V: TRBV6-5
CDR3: ATGQGDVRTEAF

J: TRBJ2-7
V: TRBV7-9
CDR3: ASSPLDTYEQY

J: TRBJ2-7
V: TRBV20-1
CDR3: SAPAGVEQY

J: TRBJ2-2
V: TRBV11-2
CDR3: ASRRWTANTGELF

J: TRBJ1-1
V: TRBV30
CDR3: AWSGPGSPEAF

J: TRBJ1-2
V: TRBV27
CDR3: ASSFRAGYGYT

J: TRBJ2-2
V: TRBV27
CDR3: ASSFTVLTGELF

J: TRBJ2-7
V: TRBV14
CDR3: ASSQEGREHYEQY

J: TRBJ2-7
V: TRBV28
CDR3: ASSNELAALSSEQY

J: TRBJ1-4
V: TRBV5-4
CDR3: ASSRKGQGYEKLF

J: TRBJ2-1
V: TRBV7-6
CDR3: ASSPAGLLNEQF

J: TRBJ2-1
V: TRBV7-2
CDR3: ASSLEGQGGYNEQF

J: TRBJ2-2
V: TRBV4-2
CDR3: ASSHTGIAGELF

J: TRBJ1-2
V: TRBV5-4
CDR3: ASSLVTGGYGYT

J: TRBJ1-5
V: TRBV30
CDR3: AWSAGDVQPQH

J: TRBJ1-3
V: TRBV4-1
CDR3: ASSQSTGLSGNTIY

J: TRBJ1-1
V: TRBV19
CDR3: ASSTGMDTEAF

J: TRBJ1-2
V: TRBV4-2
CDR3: ASSRKPGQGRAYGYT

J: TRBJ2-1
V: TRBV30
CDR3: AWSGIAIDEQF

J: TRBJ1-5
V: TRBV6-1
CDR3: ASSEPARGRGQPQH

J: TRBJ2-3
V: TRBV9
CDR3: ASSMTSGITDTQY

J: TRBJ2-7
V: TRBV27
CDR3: ASRDRVGYEQY

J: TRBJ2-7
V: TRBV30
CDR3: AWSLGAGGYEQY

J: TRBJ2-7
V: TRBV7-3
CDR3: ASSSRASGSNEQY

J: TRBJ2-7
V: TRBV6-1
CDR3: ASSEAFEVDEQY

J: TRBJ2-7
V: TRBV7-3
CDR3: ASSLTGRQSYEQY

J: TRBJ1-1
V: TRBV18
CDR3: ASSPLQGSGTEAF

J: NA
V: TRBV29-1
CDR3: SVEVQHEQY

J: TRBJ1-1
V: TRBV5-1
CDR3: ASSFFGNTEAF

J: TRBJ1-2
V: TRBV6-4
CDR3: ASSASTGNYGYT

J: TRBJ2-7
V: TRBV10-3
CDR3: AISEFGPGTGSEQY

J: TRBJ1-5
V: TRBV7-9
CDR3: ASSFVGGNQPQH

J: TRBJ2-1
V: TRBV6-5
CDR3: ASSRDTSSGEQF

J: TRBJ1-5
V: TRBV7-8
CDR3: ASSLNRGSNQPQH

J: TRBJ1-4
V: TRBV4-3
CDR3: ASSQGDRVGEKLF

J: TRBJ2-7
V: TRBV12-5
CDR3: ASGSVDEQY

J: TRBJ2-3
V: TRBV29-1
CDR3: SVDRTSGSHIQY

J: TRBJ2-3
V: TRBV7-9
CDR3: SSSPRRGVSTDTQY

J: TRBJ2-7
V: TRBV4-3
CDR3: ASSPSANTYEQY

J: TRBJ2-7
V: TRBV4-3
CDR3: ASSQEWGTGSVQY

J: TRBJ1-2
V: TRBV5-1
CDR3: ASSLGGTDNNYGYT

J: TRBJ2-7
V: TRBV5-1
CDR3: ASTVPGGADEQY

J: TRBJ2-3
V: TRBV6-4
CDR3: ASSANAGESTDTQY

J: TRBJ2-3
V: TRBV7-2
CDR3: ASSSRDWQY

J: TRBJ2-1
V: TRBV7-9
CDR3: ASATMTGEQF

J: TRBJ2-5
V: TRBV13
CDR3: ASSRVRETQY

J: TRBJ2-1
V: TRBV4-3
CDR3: ASSQVGTQGNEQF

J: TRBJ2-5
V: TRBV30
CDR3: AWSVRTATAFRETQY